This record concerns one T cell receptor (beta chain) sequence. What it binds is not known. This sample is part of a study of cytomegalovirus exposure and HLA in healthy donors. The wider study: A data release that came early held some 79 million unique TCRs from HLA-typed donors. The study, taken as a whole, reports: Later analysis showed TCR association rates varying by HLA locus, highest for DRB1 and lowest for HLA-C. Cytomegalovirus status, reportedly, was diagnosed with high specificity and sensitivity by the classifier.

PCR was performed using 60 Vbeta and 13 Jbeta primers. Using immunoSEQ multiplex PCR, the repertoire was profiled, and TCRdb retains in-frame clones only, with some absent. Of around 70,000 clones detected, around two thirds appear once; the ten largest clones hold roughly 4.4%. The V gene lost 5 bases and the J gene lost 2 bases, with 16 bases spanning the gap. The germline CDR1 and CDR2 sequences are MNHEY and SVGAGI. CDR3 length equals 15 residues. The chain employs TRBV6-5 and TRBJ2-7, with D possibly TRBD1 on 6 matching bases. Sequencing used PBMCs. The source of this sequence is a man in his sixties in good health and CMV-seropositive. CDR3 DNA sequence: TGTGCCAGCAGTCCACCCGGGACACTCACCTACGAGCAGTACTTC. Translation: CASSPPGTLTYEQYF.